The 4 T cell receptor beta chains listed next were all sequenced from one sample in a study of OX40 agonist ivuxolimab in advanced cancers. Assay: immunoSEQ multiplex PCR; the TCRdb copy retains only in-frame clones and omits some. In the table there are 60,000 to 80,000 clones, roughly 81% of which are singletons. The sample here was CD4+ or CD8+ T cells sorted from blood, taken in a trial of the OX40 agonist ivuxolimab. The receptors stem from an adult with an advanced solid tumor such as melanoma, head and neck, liver or kidney cancer.

This chain connects TRBV29-1 to TRBJ1-1; 11 bases are shared with TRBD1. V shed 4 bases, J shed 1 base, and the junction held 5 bases outside the gene matches. The germline CDR1 and CDR2 sequences are SQVTM and ANQGSEA. The CDR3 runs 15 residues. This CDR3 is CSVGPGQGENTEAFF. CDR3 nucleotides: TGCAGCGTTGGACCGGGACAGGGGGAGAACACTGAAGCTTTCTTT.

J is TRBJ2-2 and V is TRBV5-1, with TRBD1 as a possible D gene (6 bases). The CDR3 is 13 amino acids. The V end was cut by 4 bases, the J end by 5 bases, with 9 bases between. Per the germline V gene, CDR1 is SGHRS and CDR2 is YFSETQ. The CDR3 nucleotides are TGCGCCAGCAGCGAAGGACAGACCGGGGAGCTGTTTTTT. Protein: CASSEGQTGELFF.

V and J are TRBV6-1 and TRBJ2-3, with unresolved D. V was trimmed by 1 base and J by 2 bases, leaving 7 bases between them. From germline, CDR1 is MNHNS and CDR2 SASEGT. This CDR3 is built from 14 residues. In nucleotides, the CDR3 is TGTGCCAGCAGTGAAGGGATAAACACAGATACGCAGTATTTT. Protein: CASSEGINTDTQYF.

This sequence joins TRBV19 and TRBJ2-1; unclear D gene. V shed 8 bases and J shed 3 bases, with 29 bases lying between them. This CDR3 comprises 19 residues. The germline V gene encodes CDR1 LNHDA and CDR2 SQIVND (reference sequence). CDR3 loop: CASGPDHFAPGADYNEQFF. The CDR3 DNA follows: TGTGCCAGTGGACCCGACCACTTCGCGCCCGGCGCAGACTACAATGAGCAGTTCTTC.